Below are 2 T cell receptor beta chains sequenced from a single sample in a study of response to subunit inactivated influenza vaccine (dated by TCRdb to the late 2010s). The method was RT-PCR. TCRdb shows the sequencer as Illumina HiSeq 2500. Using fastp trimming at Q25 and MiXCR clonotype assembly, TCRdb reanalyzed the public sequencing data and kept in-frame beta chains. For every CDR3 protein sequence, its rows merge into one entry that carries the most common genes and DNA. Present in this sample are under 200,000 distinct CDR3 sequences, roughly 12% of which were seen just once. The top ten constitute less than 30% of the sample. This sample was also put to use in a study of T cells expressing NK-cell markers. As the second publication notes: 5'RACE template switching, by which a universal primer site and unique molecular identifiers were added, was used to make TCR beta cDNA libraries.

This material consisted of CD8+ T cells sorted from PBMCs, taken roughly 13 days after vaccination. The receptor set was obtained from a man aged 50 or older who received an inactivated influenza vaccine. Donor details come from another sample of the same person, matched by shared clones.

This clonotype was counted at least ten times. As DNA, the CDR3 is TGTGCCAGCAGCTTCGCAACAAACATTCAGTACTTC. This codes for CASSFATNIQYF. This rearrangement joins TRBV5-6 to TRBJ2-4; D is uncertain. CDR1 and CDR2 from the germline V gene are SGHDT and YYEEEE. The CDR3 sequence is 12 residues long. Trimming pared 2 bases from V and 6 bases from J, leaving 6 bases between. The variable domain in full, completed from reference TRBV5-6 and TRBJ2-4, reads DAGVTQSPTHLIKTRGQQVTLRCSPKSGHDTVSWYQQALGQGPQFIFQYYEEEERQRGNFPDRFSGHQFPNYSSELNVNALLLGDSALYLCASSFATNIQYFGAGTRLSVL.

This chain joins TRBV7-8 and TRBJ2-1, with 8 nucleotides matching TRBD2. CDR1 and CDR2 (germline): SGHVS, FQNEAQ. This CDR3 contains 18 residues. Trimming cost V 1 base and J 6 bases; bases outside gene matches: 14. CDR3 nucleotides: TGTGCCAGCAGCTTAGTCGGTAGCGGGGCCGGGGGCCTCAATGAGCAGTTCTTC. Amino acid sequence: CASSLVGSGAGGLNEQFF. Based on the CDR3 plus reference TRBV7-8 and TRBJ2-1, the full variable domain is GAGVSQSPRYKVAKRGQDVALRCDPISGHVSLFWYQQALGQGPEFLTYFQNEAQLDKSGLPSDRFFAERPEGSVSTLKIQRTQQEDSAVYLCASSLVGSGAGGLNEQFFGPGTRLTVL.